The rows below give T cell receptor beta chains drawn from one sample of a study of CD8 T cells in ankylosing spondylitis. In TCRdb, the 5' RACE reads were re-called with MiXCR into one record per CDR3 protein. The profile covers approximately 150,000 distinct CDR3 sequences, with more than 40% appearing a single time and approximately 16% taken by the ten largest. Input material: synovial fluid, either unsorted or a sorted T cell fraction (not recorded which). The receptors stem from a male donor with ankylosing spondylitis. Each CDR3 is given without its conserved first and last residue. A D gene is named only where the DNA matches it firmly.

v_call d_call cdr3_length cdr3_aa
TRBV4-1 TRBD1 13 ASSQGETGWGEAF
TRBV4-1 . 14 ASSQEQYYSNQPQH
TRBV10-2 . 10 ASRTEGFEAF
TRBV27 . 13 ASSLSSGIPYEQY
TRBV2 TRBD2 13 ASSLTSGRAYEQY
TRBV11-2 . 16 ASSLDYVRPPMNTEAF
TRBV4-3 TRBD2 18 ASSQDYWSSGSAAKNIQY
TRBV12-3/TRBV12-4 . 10 ASTLNTGELF
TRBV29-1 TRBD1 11 SARDSNTDTQY
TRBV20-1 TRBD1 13 SASPGTGFSQPQH
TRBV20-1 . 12 SARDGRGEYEQY
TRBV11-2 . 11 ASSFNRDHEQY
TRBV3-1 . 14 ASSQDEAGMNTEAF
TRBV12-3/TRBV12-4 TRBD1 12 ASLRDSHTDTQY
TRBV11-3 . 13 ASRERQARVYEQY
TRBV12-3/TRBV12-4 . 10 ASSPTLSEAF
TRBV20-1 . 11 SAGTPLRNEQY
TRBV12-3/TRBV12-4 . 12 ASSPPLGNYGYT
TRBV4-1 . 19 ASSQDGLFMFSTLSNQPQH
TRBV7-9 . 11 ASTDRNTGELF
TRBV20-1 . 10 SARVAIYGYT
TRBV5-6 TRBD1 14 ASRNHGTGKAGELF
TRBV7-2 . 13 ASSLWAESSYEQY
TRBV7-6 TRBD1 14 ASSFPGTGGTGELF
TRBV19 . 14 ASSSAYTTGANVLT
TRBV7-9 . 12 ASSDLGVGETQY
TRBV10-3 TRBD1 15 ATARGFFSPFTDTQY
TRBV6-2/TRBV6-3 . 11 ASSYFNQETQY
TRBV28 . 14 ASTSWREETFYGYT
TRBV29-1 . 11 SADAGNTGELF